These 21 T cell receptor beta chains share one sample of origin, sequenced in a study of tumor-infiltrating lymphocytes in primary liver carcinoma (dated by TCRdb to the late 2010s). The instrument was an Illumina HiSeq 2500. TCRbeta-specific cDNA was reverse-transcribed from 500 ng total RNA using a constant-region primer and ProtoScript II reverse transcriptase. The TCRbeta libraries were prepared through three rounds of nested multiplex PCR following a slightly modified ARM-PCR procedure. The first two PCR rounds used multiplex TRBV1-TRBV30 forward primers with a Cbeta reverse primer, each for 10 cycles. TCRdb redid the processing of the public reads, applying fastp at Q25 and MiXCR, and retained in-frame beta chains. Every CDR3 protein is listed once, alongside the most common genes and DNA of its rows. In this sample the table shows approximately 310,000 distinct CDR3 sequences, roughly 60% of which occur a single time. Approximately 9% of the sample is taken by the ten largest.

RNA from unsorted whole blood was extracted with TRIzol reagent, and germline DNA was obtained with the DNeasy Blood & Tissue kit. Source material: peripheral blood. The receptors were sampled from a man aged 40-49 years with primary liver carcinoma and hepatitis B virus infection.

Concerning this clonotype: Germline is not matched at one junction end, which may reflect a read error. The chain has TRBV14 and TRBJ2-1; no clear D. Germline CDR1 SGHDN, CDR2 FVKESK. The CDR3 sequence is 14 residues long. The DNA of the CDR3 is TGTGCCAGCAGCCAAGACAGCTCCTATAATGAGCAGTTGTTC. Encoded protein: CASSQDSSYNEQLF.

The chain combines TRBV7-9 with TRBJ2-7; 9 bases match TRBD1. The CDR3 runs to 15 residues. The J segment lost 3 bases and the V segment lost 5 bases, leaving 8 bases of the junction unmatched. Germline V gives CDR1 SEHNR, CDR2 FQNEAQ (reference sequence). This chain's CDR3 is CASSAKQGAIYEQYF. In DNA form, the CDR3 reads TGTGCCAGCAGCGCCAAACAGGGGGCAATCTACGAGCAGTACTTC.

As regards this clonotype: This clone may be a read error of a much larger clone one base away. J is TRBJ2-7 and V is TRBV10-3, with D unclear. The germline CDR1 and CDR2 sequences are ENHRY and SYGVKD. This CDR3 is built from 14 residues. The V gene lost 5 bases and the J gene lost 7 bases, with 18 bases spanning the gap. The CDR3, as DNA: TGTGCCATCAGTAACCTGGGTATATCGTGGGAGCAGTACTTC. Amino acids: CAISNLGISWEQYF.

This clonotype was seen a single time. A clone one base away is much larger, so this may be a read error. The chain combines TRBV4-3 with TRBJ2-5, with D maybe TRBD1 (5 bases). CDR3 size: 14 residues. Germline CDR1 LGHNA, CDR2 YSLEER. The CDR3 sequence is CPSSPFRGLETQYF. The CDR3 DNA follows: TGCCCCAGCAGCCCATTTAGGGGCTTGGAGACCCAGTACTTC.

The sample holds one count of this clonotype. A much larger clone is a single base away; this may be a read error. The chain carries TRBV6-1 and TRBJ2-1; perhaps D is TRBD1 or TRBD2 (5 bases each). Trimming stripped 10 bases from V and 5 bases from J, with 21 bases between. This CDR3 contains 15 residues. CDR1 is MNHNS, CDR2 SASEGT, per germline. This CDR3 reads CANRRALDSHNEQFF. In nucleotides, the CDR3 is TGTGCCAACAGGCGGGCCCTCGACAGCCACAATGAGCAGTTCTTC.

Remarks on this clonotype: Sequence at one end of the junction differs from germline and may be a read error. The chain links TRBV4-3 to TRBJ2-1, with 8 bases matching TRBD1. Per germline, CDR1 LGHNA and CDR2 YSLEER. This CDR3 is 13 amino acids long. The CDR3 DNA sequence: TGCGCCAGCAGGCAAGCAGGGGGCGATGAGCAGTTCTTC. Translating gives CASRQAGGDEQFF.

V and J are TRBV11-2 and TRBJ2-6; D unresolved. CDR3 length: 15 residues. Germline assignment: CDR1 SGHAT and CDR2 FQNNGV. Trimming removed 8 bases from V and 3 bases from J, with 14 bases in between. The CDR3 here is CASCPLGNGANVLTF. CDR3 DNA: TGTGCCAGCTGCCCACTGGGGAATGGGGCCAACGTCCTGACTTTC.

Points on this clonotype: Relative to the germline gene, one junction end is altered; a read error may explain this. The gene calls are TRBV5-1 and TRBJ1-1; possible D gene TRBD1, 6 bases. Germline loops: CDR1 SGHRS, CDR2 YFSETQ. CDR3 length equals 14 residues. CDR3 DNA sequence: TGCGCCAGCACCTTGGGACACCAGAACACTGAAGCTTTCTTT. This codes for CASTLGHQNTEAFF. The complete variable domain, with remaining parts taken from reference TRBV5-1 and TRBJ1-1, reads KAGVTQTPRYLIKTRGQQVTLSCSPISGHRSVSWYQQTPGQGLQFLFEYFSETQRNKGNFPGRFSGRQFSNSRSEMNVSTLELGDSALYLCASTLGHQNTEAFFGQGTRLTVV.

Points on this clonotype: Just one base apart from a much larger clone, this may be a read error. The chain employs TRBV29-1 and TRBJ2-3; D is perhaps TRBD1 or TRBD2 (5 bases each). This CDR3 is 13 amino acids long. Germline V CDR1 and CDR2: SQVTM, ANQGSEA. The ends were cut back, 4 bases at V and 0 bases at J, with 8 bases in the middle. The CDR3 DNA is TGCAGCGTTGGGGGGAGCAGCACAGATACGCAGTATTTT. Translation gives CSVGGSSTDTQYF.

Of note for this clonotype: A much more abundant neighbour one base away suggests this may be a read error. This chain uses TRBV12-3 or TRBV12-4 with TRBJ1-4; 11 bases are a match to TRBD1. This CDR3 region has 16 residues. Here the CDR3 reads CVSSSGQGVQNEKLFF. DNA of the CDR3: TGTGTCAGCAGTTCGGGACAGGGGGTCCAAAATGAAAAACTGTTTTTT.

As regards this clonotype: The junction and the germline gene differ at one end; a read error may be behind it. The chain joins TRBV11-3 to TRBJ2-2; possibly TRBD2 for D (5 bases). CDR3 length: 15 residues. Germline-derived CDR1 and CDR2 are SGHNT and YENEEA. CDR3: CVSSSTRGFNGELFF. Written as DNA, the CDR3 is TGTGTCAGCAGCTCCACGAGAGGGTTTAACGGGGAGCTGTTTTTT.

Notes on this clonotype: A much larger clone is a single base away; this may be a read error. V is TRBV6-6 and J is TRBJ2-7; D assignment may be TRBD1 or TRBD2 (6 bases each). Looked up from germline, CDR1 is MNHNY and CDR2 is SVGAGI (reference sequence). This CDR3 contains 13 residues. The CDR3 here is CASTGARTYEKYF. The CDR3 coding sequence is TGTGCCAGCACGGGGGCCAGGACCTACGAGAAGTACTTC.

This clonotype has a handful of counts. A read error is possible here, since a much larger clone lies one base away. The chain joins TRBV6-2 or TRBV6-3 to TRBJ1-5; unclear D gene. CDR1 and CDR2 from the germline V gene are MNHEY and SVGEGT. This CDR3 has 13 amino acids. Written as DNA, the CDR3 is TGTGTCAGCAGTTACAACCCGGATCAGCCCCAGCATTTT. Its protein is CVSSYNPDQPQHF.

The rearrangement joins TRBV12-3 or TRBV12-4 to TRBJ1-5; D gene unclear. V dropped 5 bases and J dropped 9 bases, with 17 bases sitting between them. This CDR3 spans 14 amino acids. The CDR3 spells CASSVTFGHRPQHF. The CDR3 DNA follows: TGTGCCAGCAGTGTTACGTTTGGGCATCGGCCCCAGCATTTT.

In regard to this clonotype: With a much larger clone just one base away, this may be a read error. The genes are TRBV29-1 and TRBJ2-1, with 14 positions matching TRBD2. The CDR3 is made up of 14 amino acids. In germline, CDR1 is SQVTM, CDR2 ANQGSEA. CDR3 region: CGVGGLAGAGEQFF. Here the CDR3 DNA reads TGCGGCGTCGGGGGACTAGCGGGAGCGGGAGAGCAGTTCTTC.

In regard to this clonotype: This may be a read error: a much more frequent sequence differs by one nucleotide. The rearrangement uses TRBV5-6 and TRBJ1-2, with D hard to call. This CDR3 is built from 13 residues. Per the germline V gene, CDR1 is SGHDT and CDR2 is YYEEEE. Written as DNA, the CDR3 is TGTGCCGGCAGCTTGCGGCAGAACTATGGCTACACCTTC. It translates to CAGSLRQNYGYTF.

As regards this clonotype: This clone may be a read error of a much larger clone one base away. J is TRBJ2-2 and V is TRBV5-4; no firm D call. This CDR3 has 12 amino acids. Trimming pared 2 bases from V and 5 bases from J, leaving 4 bases between. Germline V gene lookup returns CDR1 SGHNT and CDR2 YYREEE (reference sequence). The chain's CDR3 is CASSFETGELFF. The CDR3 DNA reads TGTGCCAGCAGCTTTGAGACCGGGGAGCTGTTTTTT.

With regard to this clonotype: The missing conserved phenylalanine or tryptophan at the end of this CDR3 makes a read error likely. The CDR3 nucleotides read TGTACCAGCAGCGTGGACGGCTACGAGCAGTACCTC. This sequence encodes CTSSVDGYEQYL. The gene calls are TRBV12-3 or TRBV12-4 and TRBJ2-7; D unclear. This CDR3 has 12 amino acids.

This clonotype was picked up many times. The chain links TRBV6-1 to TRBJ2-1, with D possibly TRBD2 on 6 matching bases. This CDR3 spans 12 amino acids. V lost 1 base to trimming and J lost 13 bases, with 11 bases between them. Germline assignment: CDR1 MNHNS and CDR2 SASEGT. The CDR3 DNA reads as TGTGCCAGCAGTGAAGTGGAGACTAGACAGTTCTTC. Its translation is CASSEVETRQFF.

The CDR3 loop reads CASSQDRGHLAYGYTF. The CDR3 region has the DNA TGTGCCAGCAGCCAAGATCGGGGCCACCTGGCCTATGGCTACACCTTC. This chain links TRBV14 with TRBJ1-2, with D possibly TRBD1 on 5 matching bases. V lost 0 bases and J lost 4, with 15 bases in between. Per germline, CDR1 SGHDN and CDR2 FVKESK. The CDR3 totals 16 residues.

This clonotype was seen just once. A read error is possible here, since a much larger clone lies one base away. V usage is TRBV12-3 or TRBV12-4 and J usage is TRBJ2-3; no definite D call. The germline V and J ends were trimmed by 3 bases and 2 bases, with 9 bases remaining between them. The CDR3 is made up of 14 amino acids. The CDR3 coding sequence is TGTGCCAGCAGTTTCAGCGTGAACACAGATACGCAGTATTTT. This gives the protein CASSFSVNTDTQYF.